These 21 T cell receptor beta chains were all obtained from the same sample, sequenced in a study of blood T cell repertoires in COVID-19. The assay was immunoSEQ multiplex PCR, and TCRdb's table has in-frame clones only and misses some. The sample lists roughly 290,000 clones, around 88% occurring once. The sequenced material came from peripheral blood. The receptors were gathered from a woman in her twenties or thirties who had recovered from COVID-19.

The V gene is TRBV29-1, the J gene TRBJ2-7; the match to TRBD1 covers 8 bases. The CDR3 runs 16 residues. J gave up 3 bases and V 7 bases, and 17 bases lay outside the gene matches. From germline, CDR1 is SQVTM and CDR2 ANQGSEA. The CDR3 sequence: CSATRLEGQAFYEQYF. The CDR3 nucleotides read TGCAGCGCGACCCGACTCGAGGGACAGGCCTTCTACGAGCAGTACTTC.

This clone came up once. The CDR3 nucleotides read TGTGCCAGCAGTTACTCGATATTAGCGGGGGGGAATACGCAGTATTTT. Protein sequence: CASSYSILAGGNTQYF. The rearrangement joins TRBV6-5 to TRBJ2-3; TRBD2 agrees at 11 bases. Trimming took 0 bases from V and 7 from J; bases not matched to a gene: 6. The germline V gene encodes CDR1 MNHEY and CDR2 SVGAGI. There are 16 residues in the CDR3.

This sequence joins TRBV9 and TRBJ2-7, with D perhaps TRBD1 (6 bases). Between the trimmed V and J ends, which lost 0 bases and 6 bases, there was a span of 25 bases. Germline CDR1 SGDLS, CDR2 YYNGEE. This CDR3 comprises 18 residues. CDR3 in amino acids: CASSVDGGGSLYGFEQYF. The CDR3 DNA reads as TGTGCCAGCAGCGTAGATGGGGGCGGCAGCCTCTACGGTTTCGAGCAGTACTTC.

The chain employs TRBV5-1 and TRBJ1-4; D is undetermined. Germline CDR1 and CDR2: SGHRS and YFSETQ. The CDR3 contains 15 residues. The ends were cut back, 0 bases at V and 0 bases at J, with 6 bases in the middle. In DNA, the CDR3 is TGCGCCAGCAGCTTGGACGGTGCAACTAATGAAAAACTGTTTTTT. This sequence encodes CASSLDGATNEKLFF.

This sequence joins TRBV6-4 and TRBJ2-1; 13 bases align to TRBD2. The CDR3 extends over 17 amino acids. Germline CDR1 MRHNA, CDR2 SNTAGT. The ends lost 3 bases at V and 0 bases at J; junction bases unmatched: 2. Written as DNA, the CDR3 is TGTGCCAGCAGTGAACGGACTAGCGGGAGCTCCTACAATGAGCAGTTCTTC. As protein: CASSERTSGSSYNEQFF.

The rearrangement joins TRBV7-9 to TRBJ1-6; 10 bases agree with TRBD1. V lost 3 bases and J lost 7; bases outside the gene matches: 0. This CDR3 is 14 amino acids long. The V gene's germline CDR1 is SEHNR and CDR2 FQNEAQ (reference sequence). CDR3 nucleotide sequence: TGTGCCAGCAGCTTGGACAGGGGGAATTCACCCCTCCACTTT. This encodes CASSLDRGNSPLHF.

The chain links TRBV5-6 to TRBJ2-5; D perhaps matches TRBD2 (7 bases). Per germline, CDR1 SGHDT and CDR2 YYEEEE. This CDR3 is 16 amino acids long. Trimming cost V 3 bases and J 4 bases, with 19 bases left between them. The CDR3 region is CASSSQRLAGAETQYF. The CDR3 DNA is TGTGCCAGCAGCTCCCAACGCCTTGCGGGGGCAGAGACCCAGTACTTC.

The V gene is TRBV6-6, the J gene TRBJ2-7; no clear D. This CDR3 is 14 amino acids long. V lost 0 bases and J 2 bases, leaving 8 bases between the germline ends. Germline CDR1 reads MNHNY; CDR2 reads SVGAGI (reference sequence). CDR3 bases: TGTGCCAGCAGTTACTCGGGCAGTACCTACGAGCAGTACTTC. Translation gives CASSYSGSTYEQYF.

Written as DNA, the CDR3 is TGCGCCAGCAGCTTGACCGGGACAGGGGCCGGGGAGCTGTTTTTT. As protein: CASSLTGTGAGELFF. This rearrangement joins TRBV5-1 to TRBJ2-2; 10 bases fit TRBD1. Per germline, CDR1 SGHRS and CDR2 YFSETQ. The V gene end was trimmed by 1 base and the J gene end by 6 bases; junction bases not matched to a gene: 3. The CDR3 covers 15 residues.

The V and J genes are TRBV6-5 and TRBJ2-4, with TRBD1 matching 9 bases. The ends lost 5 bases at V and 6 bases at J; junction bases unmatched: 5. CDR1 is MNHEY, CDR2 SVGAGI, per germline. The CDR3 loop spans 14 amino acids. Written as DNA, the CDR3 is TGTGCCAGCAGTCGGGGACAGGGAGGAAACATTCAGTACTTC. This sequence encodes CASSRGQGGNIQYF.

In DNA form, the CDR3 reads TGTGCCAGCAGTTTAAGGGGCGTCTCACCCCTCCACTTT. It specifies CASSLRGVSPLHF. The rearrangement uses TRBV27 and TRBJ1-6; D is possibly TRBD1 (5 bases). The CDR3 totals 13 residues. V lost 2 bases, J lost 10 bases, and 9 bases lay in between. Germline V gene sequence: CDR1 MNHEY, CDR2 SMNVEV (reference sequence).

V gene TRBV19 combines with J gene TRBJ2-5; 8 bases align to TRBD1. Germline V CDR1 and CDR2: LNHDA, SQIVND (reference sequence). V lost 1 base and J lost 3; bases outside the gene matches: 1. The CDR3 contains 14 residues. The CDR3 DNA follows: TGTGCCAGTAGTATAGGGACAGGGAAAGAGACCCAGTACTTC. Its protein is CASSIGTGKETQYF.

The genes are TRBV7-9 and TRBJ2-7, with TRBD1 matching over 9 bases. Germline CDR1 and CDR2: SEHNR and FQNEAQ (reference sequence). This CDR3 is 15 amino acids long. V was clipped by 4 bases and J by 6 bases; unmatched bases: 10. The CDR3 sequence is CASSSPGQGVREQYF. CDR3 DNA: TGTGCCAGCAGCTCGCCGGGACAGGGCGTTCGCGAGCAGTACTTC.

V gene TRBV19 combines with J gene TRBJ1-1; maybe TRBD1 (5 bases). CDR1 LNHDA and CDR2 SQIVND come from the germline V gene (reference sequence). Trimming took 7 bases from V and 3 from J, leaving 12 bases between them. The CDR3 runs to 13 residues. This chain's CDR3 is CASIYQGDTEAFF. Written as DNA, the CDR3 is TGTGCCAGTATCTACCAGGGTGACACTGAAGCTTTCTTT. The entire variable domain, with the rest obtained from reference TRBV19 and TRBJ1-1, is as follows: DGGITQSPKYLFRKEGQNVTLSCEQNLNHDAMYWYRQDPGQGLRLIYYSQIVNDFQKGDIAEGYSVSREKKESFPLTVTSAQKNPTAFYLCASIYQGDTEAFFGQGTRLTVV.

Only one count was recorded for this clone. This chain uses TRBV5-6 with TRBJ2-1; 9 nucleotides line up with TRBD1. The CDR3 loop spans 16 amino acids. Germline values: CDR1 SGHDT, CDR2 YYEEEE. V was clipped by 4 bases and J by 1 base; unmatched bases: 6. As DNA, the CDR3 is TGTGCCAGCAGCCTTCTCGGACAGGGGTCCTACAATGAGCAGTTCTTC. It specifies CASSLLGQGSYNEQFF. Full variable domain (rest looked up from reference TRBV5-6 and TRBJ2-1): DAGVTQSPTHLIKTRGQQVTLRCSPKSGHDTVSWYQQALGQGPQFIFQYYEEEERQRGNFPDRFSGHQFPNYSSELNVNALLLGDSALYLCASSLLGQGSYNEQFFGPGTRLTVL.

The chain links TRBV7-3 to TRBJ2-1; TRBD1 might be the D (5 bases). This CDR3 spans 15 amino acids. CDR1 and CDR2 (germline): SGHTA, FQGTGA. Deletions cut 4 bases from V and 0 bases from J, with 10 bases between. Here the CDR3 reads CASSSPQGSYNEQFF. The DNA of the CDR3 is TGTGCCAGCAGCTCCCCCCAGGGCTCCTACAATGAGCAGTTCTTC.

The chain recombines TRBV10-3 with TRBJ1-4; 7 bases map to TRBD1. The CDR3 covers 15 residues. The germline V gene encodes CDR1 ENHRY and CDR2 SYGVKD. V was pared by 5 bases and J by 4 bases, with 7 bases of the junction left unmatched. CDR3 nucleotides: TGTGCCATCAGTAAGGAACAGGGGAATAATGAAAAACTGTTTTTT. Its translation: CAISKEQGNNEKLFF.

The gene calls are TRBV7-6 and TRBJ2-3; TRBD1 aligns across 7 bases. V trimming: 4 bases; J trimming: 4 bases; junction bases outside the gene matches: 2. Germline V gene sequence: CDR1 SGHVS, CDR2 FNYEAQ. This CDR3 has 13 residues. The CDR3 sequence is CASSSQGADTQYF. CDR3 coding DNA: TGTGCCAGCAGCTCCCAGGGGGCAGATACGCAGTATTTT.

The chain carries TRBV7-9 and TRBJ1-2, with D unresolved. CDR1 is SEHNR, CDR2 FQNEAQ, per germline (reference sequence). The CDR3 length is 14 residues. Trimming took off 0 bases at V and 7 bases at J, with 12 bases between the two ends. In DNA, the CDR3 is TGTGCCAGCAGCTTAGCCGGCAGGTTAAGTGGCTACACCTTC. Its translation is CASSLAGRLSGYTF.

V and J are TRBV5-1 and TRBJ2-2; D perhaps matches TRBD2 (6 bases). Per the germline V gene, CDR1 is SGHRS and CDR2 is YFSETQ. The CDR3 is 15 residues long. The V and J ends lost 0 bases and 5 bases respectively, with 11 bases between them. CDR3 sequence (DNA): TGCGCCAGCAGCTTGGCCCCGGGGGAAACCGGGGAGCTGTTTTTT. Amino acids: CASSLAPGETGELFF.

Remarks on this clone: This specimen includes other DNA sequences encoding the same CDR3. The rearrangement uses TRBV5-4 and TRBJ1-2, with a tentative D call TRBD1 (6 bases). Germline V gene data show CDR1 as SGHNT and CDR2 as YYREEE (reference sequence). This CDR3 is 13 amino acids long. V gave up 0 bases and J gave up 6 bases, with 9 bases separating them. DNA for the CDR3: TGTGCCAGCAGCTTGGTGGGGGCGGATGGCTACACCTTC. It is translated as CASSLVGADGYTF.